One and the same sample provided the 32 T cell receptor beta chains below, sequenced in a study of cytomegalovirus exposure and HLA in healthy donors (TCRdb year 2017). The library was prepared using the immunoSEQ multiplex PCR assay. For the multiplex PCR, a mixture combining 60 forward primers for TCR Vbeta segments and 13 reverse primers for TCR Jbeta segments was used. The source is immuneACCESS, and TCRdb retained only in-frame sequences with V and J called. Part of the clones is not carried over; for the studies checked, unresolved V genes explain less than half of this, and the remainder is unexplained. For this sample there are some 180,000 clones; around 78% appear just once. Clones ranked in the top ten supply about 1.9% of the sample. Source material: PBMCs. The receptors derive from a man under 40 in good health and CMV-seronegative.

The V and J genes are TRBV4-1 and TRBJ2-7; a possible D gene is TRBD1 (6 bases). The CDR3 contains 15 residues. V lost 3 bases and J 0 bases, leaving 12 bases between the germline ends. From germline, CDR1 is MGHRA and CDR2 YSYEKL. DNA of the CDR3: TGCGCCAGCAGCCAGATAAGGGGGAGCTCCTACGAGCAGTACTTC. Residues: CASSQIRGSSYEQYF.

This clone was picked up a small number of times. The chain joins TRBV5-1 to TRBJ2-1, with D perhaps TRBD1 (6 bases). V lost 6 bases and J lost 4, with 17 bases in between. The CDR3 has 15 amino acids. Germline V gene lookup returns CDR1 SGHRS and CDR2 YFSETQ. For the CDR3, the DNA is TGCGCCAGCAACCCCGGGACATCTACATACAATGAGCAGTTCTTC. Its protein is CASNPGTSTYNEQFF.

This clone was detected once. The CDR3 region is CAGSTGISEQYF. The CDR3 nucleotides read TGTGCCGGCTCGACAGGGATCAGCGAGCAGTACTTC. The chain is built from TRBV2 and TRBJ2-7; 7 nucleotides align to TRBD1. Trimming cost V 11 bases and J 6 bases; bases outside gene matches: 10. This CDR3 spans 12 amino acids. Looked up from germline, CDR1 is SNHLY and CDR2 is FYNNEI.

This clone appeared once. The genes are TRBV6-4 and TRBJ2-2; D gene unclear. Germline loops: CDR1 MRHNA, CDR2 SNTAGT. The CDR3 runs to 16 residues. Trimming took 0 bases from V and 2 from J, leaving 10 bases between them. CDR3 sequence reads: CASSDSKYNNTGELFF. DNA of the CDR3: TGTGCCAGCAGTGACTCGAAGTACAATAACACCGGGGAGCTGTTTTTT.

The chain employs TRBV6-1 and TRBJ2-5; 8 bases match TRBD1. The CDR3 has 14 residues. V shed 4 bases, J shed 2 bases, and the junction held 3 bases outside the gene matches. Germline CDR1 is MNHNS and CDR2 is SASEGT. The CDR3 loop reads CASSGRTGQETQYF. In DNA form, the CDR3 reads TGTGCCAGCAGTGGCAGGACAGGGCAAGAGACCCAGTACTTC.

Points on this clone: One end of the junction is discordant with germline, which a read error may explain. Other nucleotide sequences in the sample specify the same CDR3. The gene calls are TRBV7-9 and TRBJ2-5, with TRBD1 as a possible D gene (6 bases). CDR3 length: 17 residues. The germline CDR1 and CDR2 sequences are SEHNR and FQNEAQ (reference sequence). CDR3 in amino acids: CASSQLRQGINQETQYF. The DNA of the CDR3 is TGTGCCAGCAGCCAGCTTCGGCAGGGGATTAACCAGGAGACCCAGTACTTC.

The rearrangement uses TRBV6-1 and TRBJ1-4, with D possibly matching TRBD1 (6 bases). V was clipped by 6 bases and J by 4 bases, with 9 bases between them. The length of the CDR3 is 13 residues. Germline loops: CDR1 MNHNS, CDR2 SASEGT. CDR3 DNA sequence: TGTGCCAGCAGGGACAGCCATAATGAAAAACTGTTTTTT. It encodes CASRDSHNEKLFF.

The chain combines TRBV6-1 with TRBJ1-1; 7 bases are shared with TRBD1. This CDR3 comprises 14 residues. Germline V CDR1 and CDR2: MNHNS, SASEGT. V trimming: 4 bases; J trimming: 6 bases; junction bases outside the gene matches: 8. DNA of the CDR3: TGTGCCAGCAGTGGGCGAGACAGGGCCTCTGAAGCTTTCTTT. Protein: CASSGRDRASEAFF.

The chain carries TRBV6-1 and TRBJ2-7, with D possibly being TRBD2 (6 bases). In germline, CDR1 is MNHNS, CDR2 SASEGT. The CDR3 has 12 residues. Trimming stripped 7 bases from V and 7 bases from J, with 14 bases between. The CDR3 protein is CASTILASEQYF. The DNA of the CDR3 is TGTGCCAGCACGATTCTAGCGTCGGAGCAGTACTTC.

J is TRBJ2-1 and V is TRBV19; 13 positions match TRBD2. The CDR3 is made up of 16 amino acids. Trimming cost V 5 bases and J 9 bases; bases outside gene matches: 10. Looked up from germline, CDR1 is LNHDA and CDR2 is SQIVND (reference sequence). The CDR3 loop reads CASSAGLAGVNGEQFF. The CDR3 DNA sequence: TGTGCCAGTAGTGCCGGACTAGCGGGAGTTAACGGTGAGCAGTTCTTC.

The rearrangement uses TRBV7-9 and TRBJ2-2; possible D gene TRBD2, 6 bases. Germline lookup yields CDR1 SEHNR and CDR2 FQNEAQ (reference sequence). This CDR3 spans 13 amino acids. V lost 7 bases and J 5 bases, leaving 11 bases between the germline ends. The CDR3 loop is CASIASETGELFF. CDR3 DNA: TGTGCCAGCATTGCTAGCGAGACCGGGGAGCTGTTTTTT.

The chain joins TRBV7-2 to TRBJ1-4; D remains ambiguous. Germline V CDR1 and CDR2: SGHTA, FQGNSA. The CDR3 length is 12 residues. Trimming stripped 5 bases from V and 7 bases from J, with 8 bases between. In DNA, the CDR3 is TGTGCCAGCAGCCGGGGAGGTGAAAAACTGTTTTTT. Encoded protein: CASSRGGEKLFF.

The V call is TRBV2, the J call TRBJ1-2, with TRBD1 matching over 12 bases. The CDR3 is 15 amino acids. Germline trimming cut 6 bases from V and 5 bases from J; bases unmatched to any gene: 7. Germline V gene sequence: CDR1 SNHLY, CDR2 FYNNEI. CDR3 in amino acids: CASSAGTGGLYGYTF. CDR3 bases: TGTGCCAGCAGCGCCGGGACAGGGGGCTTGTATGGCTACACCTTC.

The genes are TRBV4-1 and TRBJ2-2, with D perhaps TRBD1 (5 bases). The length of the CDR3 is 16 residues. V was cut by 1 base and J by 3 bases, with 12 bases left in between. Per the germline V gene, CDR1 is MGHRA and CDR2 is YSYEKL. CDR3 DNA: TGCGCCAGCAGCCAAGGTCCGGACACCTACACCGGGGAGCTGTTTTTT. Protein product: CASSQGPDTYTGELFF.

This chain uses TRBV14 with TRBJ1-2; 8 bases line up with TRBD1. V shed 3 bases and J 1 base; nucleotides not matched to a gene: 10. Germline-derived CDR1 and CDR2 are SGHDN and FVKESK. CDR3 size: 17 residues. The CDR3 region has the DNA TGTGCCAGCAGCCACCAGACAGGGGCAATTTTTAACTATGGCTACACCTTC. This encodes CASSHQTGAIFNYGYTF.

In the case of this clone: Other DNA variants within this sample encode the same CDR3. V gene TRBV5-1 combines with J gene TRBJ2-7; TRBD2 might be the D (6 bases). From germline, CDR1 is SGHRS and CDR2 YFSETQ. With 4 bases removed from V and 0 bases from J, the gap between germline ends came to 17 bases. This CDR3 region has 16 residues. The CDR3 sequence is CASSAGLGLFSYEQYF. DNA of the CDR3: TGCGCCAGCAGCGCAGGCCTGGGACTGTTCTCCTACGAGCAGTACTTC.

This sequence joins TRBV29-1 and TRBJ2-1, with D possibly TRBD2 on 5 matching bases. The germline gives CDR1 SQVTM, CDR2 ANQGSEA. The CDR3 is made up of 14 amino acids. Trimming took off 1 base at V and 7 bases at J, with 14 bases between the two ends. The CDR3 DNA follows: TGCAGCGTTGAAGCTAGCACCCGTGGGAATGAGCAGTTCTTC. As protein: CSVEASTRGNEQFF.

CDR3 coding DNA: TGTGCCAGCAGCTTATCGGGAATCGGGGAGCTGTTTTTT. Translated: CASSLSGIGELFF. This rearrangement joins TRBV7-3 to TRBJ2-2, with D possibly matching TRBD2 (5 bases). V was shortened by 2 bases and J by 7 bases, with 8 bases between the two germline ends. Germline lookup yields CDR1 SGHTA and CDR2 FQGTGA. The CDR3 is 13 amino acids.

This clone turned up a few times. This rearrangement joins TRBV19 to TRBJ1-6; 7 bases are a match to TRBD1. V dropped 5 bases and J dropped 6; count of bases not matched to a gene: 7. From germline, CDR1 is LNHDA and CDR2 SQIVND (reference sequence). The length of the CDR3 is 15 residues. This CDR3 is CASSANRDSNSPLHF. CDR3 coding DNA: TGTGCCAGTAGTGCAAACCGGGACAGTAATTCACCCCTCCACTTT.

This clone was detected only once. The V and J genes are TRBV13 and TRBJ1-1, with TRBD1 identical over 7 bases. This CDR3 spans 14 amino acids. The V segment lost 5 bases and the J segment 2 bases; nucleotides outside the gene matches: 5. From germline, CDR1 is PRHDT and CDR2 FYEKMQ (reference sequence). As DNA, the CDR3 is TGTGCCAGCAGCGGATACAGGGGTAACACTGAAGCTTTCTTT. It encodes CASSGYRGNTEAFF.

The rearrangement links TRBV5-1 to TRBJ1-5; tentatively, D is TRBD1 (6 bases). The CDR3 runs to 15 residues. Germline CDR1 is SGHRS and CDR2 is YFSETQ. Trimming took 0 bases from V and 6 from J, leaving 13 bases between them. Here the CDR3 DNA reads TGCGCCAGCAGCTTGGAAGGGGGATTAGGTCAGCCCCAGCATTTT. Its protein product is CASSLEGGLGQPQHF.

The chain links TRBV7-3 to TRBJ2-1, with TRBD2 identical over 11 bases. The CDR3 length is 17 residues. The V gene's germline CDR1 is SGHTA and CDR2 FQGTGA. The trim removed 5 bases at V and 2 bases at J, leaving 8 bases unmatched. The CDR3 is CASSHSLAGDAYNEQFF. The CDR3 DNA reads as TGTGCCAGCAGCCATTCACTAGCGGGAGATGCCTACAATGAGCAGTTCTTC.

V and J are TRBV10-1 and TRBJ2-3; perhaps TRBD2 as D (5 bases). Trimming stripped 8 bases from V and 11 bases from J, with 17 bases between. Germline CDR1 WNHNN, CDR2 SYGVQD (reference sequence). The CDR3 extends over 12 amino acids. Here the CDR3 reads CASGSQIWEQYF. CDR3 sequence (DNA): TGCGCCAGCGGGAGCCAAATTTGGGAGCAGTATTTT.

The rearrangement uses TRBV15 and TRBJ2-3; D may be TRBD1 (7 bases). CDR1 is LNHNV and CDR2 is YYDKDF in the germline V gene (reference sequence). This CDR3 is 14 amino acids long. V was shortened by 4 bases and J by 6 bases, with 14 bases between the two germline ends. The CDR3 loop is CATSIDREVDTQYF. The CDR3 coding sequence is TGTGCCACCAGCATAGACAGGGAGGTTGATACGCAGTATTTT. Filled out from reference TRBV15 and TRBJ2-3, the complete variable domain reads DAMVIQNPRYQVTQFGKPVTLSCSQTLNHNVMYWYQQKSSQAPKLLFHYYDKDFNNEADTPDNFQSRRPNTSFCFLDIRSPGLGDTAMYLCATSIDREVDTQYFGPGTRLTVL.

The chain recombines TRBV29-1 with TRBJ1-1, with a tentative D call TRBD1 (5 bases). The V end lost 7 bases, the J end lost 5 bases, and 17 bases lay between the germline ends. The CDR3 is 13 amino acids. Germline CDR1 reads SQVTM; CDR2 reads ANQGSEA. Here the CDR3 reads CSAEGPGGTEAFF. The CDR3 region has the DNA TGCAGCGCCGAAGGACCCGGGGGGACTGAAGCTTTCTTT.

This chain uses TRBV6-6 with TRBJ2-3; TRBD1 matches at 10 bases. Germline CDR1 reads MNHNY; CDR2 reads SVGAGI (reference sequence). There are 14 residues in the CDR3. The junction had 9 bases not matched to a gene; V was cut back by 11 bases and J by 4 bases. CDR3 protein: CAVHGTGESDTQYF. The CDR3 DNA sequence: TGTGCCGTTCACGGGACAGGGGAGTCAGATACGCAGTATTTT.

This chain joins TRBV5-6 and TRBJ2-1; no clear D. V lost 4 bases, J lost 9 bases, and 11 bases lay in between. The CDR3 consists of 12 residues. Germline values: CDR1 SGHDT, CDR2 YYEEEE. The CDR3 sequence: CASSTHSGEQFF. For the CDR3, the DNA is TGTGCCAGCAGCACCCATTCCGGTGAGCAGTTCTTC.

The chain combines TRBV28 with TRBJ2-7; D gene uncertain. Germline V gene sequence: CDR1 MDHEN, CDR2 SYDVKM. V lost 1 base, J lost 6 bases, and 7 bases lay in between. The CDR3 totals 12 residues. In DNA form, the CDR3 reads TGTGCCAGCAGTTTATCTACTTCCGAGCAGTACTTC. It specifies CASSLSTSEQYF.

The chain links TRBV18 to TRBJ2-1; 7 nucleotides agree with TRBD2. This CDR3 has 16 amino acids. With 2 bases clipped from V and 7 bases from J, the junction kept 11 bases outside the gene matches. The germline gives CDR1 KGHSH, CDR2 LQKENI. CDR3 nucleotides: TGTGCCAGCTCACCAGACTGGGACTATACGGGTAATGAGCAGTTCTTC. Amino acid sequence: CASSPDWDYTGNEQFF. The variable domain in full, with the rest retrieved from reference TRBV18 and TRBJ2-1, is NAGVMQNPRHLVRRRGQEARLRCSPMKGHSHVYWYRQLPEEGLKFMVYLQKENIIDESGMPKERFSAEFPKEGPSILRIQQVVRGDSAAYFCASSPDWDYTGNEQFFGPGTRLTVL.

The chain is built from TRBV30 and TRBJ1-1; the D is unclear. The CDR3 totals 13 residues. The germline V gene has CDR1 GTSNPN and CDR2 SVGIG (reference sequence). V shed 1 base and J shed 0 bases, with 6 bases lying between them. CDR3 region: CAWSASLNTEAFF. CDR3 bases: TGTGCCTGGAGTGCCTCTTTGAACACTGAAGCTTTCTTT.

This chain uses TRBV6-1 with TRBJ1-1; tentatively, D is TRBD1 (5 bases). This CDR3 contains 12 residues. Looked up from germline, CDR1 is MNHNS and CDR2 is SASEGT. V lost 8 bases to trimming and J lost 7 bases, with 14 bases between them. The CDR3 loop is CASAGWGREAFF. The DNA for the CDR3 is TGTGCCAGCGCCGGGTGGGGCCGTGAAGCTTTCTTT.

The CDR3 sequence: CASSPWGQGHSPLHF. CDR3 nucleotide sequence: TGTGCCAGCAGCCCGTGGGGACAGGGCCATTCACCCCTCCACTTT. The chain recombines TRBV6-5 with TRBJ1-6, with 9 bases matching TRBD1. V shed 6 bases and J 8 bases; nucleotides not matched to a gene: 8. The CDR3 length is 15 residues. Germline V gene sequence: CDR1 MNHEY, CDR2 SVGAGI.